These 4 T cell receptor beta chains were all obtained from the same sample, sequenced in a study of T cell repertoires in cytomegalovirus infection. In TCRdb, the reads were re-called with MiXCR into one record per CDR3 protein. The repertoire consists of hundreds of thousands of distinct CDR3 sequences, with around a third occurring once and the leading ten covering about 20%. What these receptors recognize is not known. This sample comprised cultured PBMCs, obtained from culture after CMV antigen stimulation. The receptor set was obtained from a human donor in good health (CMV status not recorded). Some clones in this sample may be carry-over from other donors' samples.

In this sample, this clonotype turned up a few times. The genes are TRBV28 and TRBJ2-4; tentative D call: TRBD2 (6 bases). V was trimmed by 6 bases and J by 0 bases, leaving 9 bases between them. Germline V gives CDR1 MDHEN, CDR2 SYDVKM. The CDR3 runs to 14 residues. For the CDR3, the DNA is TGTGCCAGCAGGAAGCGGGTAGCCAAAAACATTCAGTACTTC. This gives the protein CASRKRVAKNIQYF. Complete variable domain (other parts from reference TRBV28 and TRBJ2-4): DVKVTQSSRYLVKRTGEKVFLECVQDMDHENMFWYRQDPGLGLRLIYFSYDVKMKEKGDIPEGYSVSREKKERFSLILESASTNQTSMYLCASRKRVAKNIQYFGAGTRLSVL.

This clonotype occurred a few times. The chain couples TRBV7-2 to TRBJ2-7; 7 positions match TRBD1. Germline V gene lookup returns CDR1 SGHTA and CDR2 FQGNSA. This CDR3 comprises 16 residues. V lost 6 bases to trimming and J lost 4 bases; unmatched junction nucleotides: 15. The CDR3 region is CASSSLPGQPPYEQYF. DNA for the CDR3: TGTGCCAGCAGTTCCCTCCCGGGACAGCCCCCATACGAGCAGTACTTC. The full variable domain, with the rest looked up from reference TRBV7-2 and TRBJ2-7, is GAGVSQSPSNKVTEKGKDVELRCDPISGHTALYWYRQSLGQGLEFLIYFQGNSAPDKSGLPSDRFSAERTGGSVSTLTIQRTQQEDSAVYLCASSSLPGQPPYEQYFGPGTRLTVT.

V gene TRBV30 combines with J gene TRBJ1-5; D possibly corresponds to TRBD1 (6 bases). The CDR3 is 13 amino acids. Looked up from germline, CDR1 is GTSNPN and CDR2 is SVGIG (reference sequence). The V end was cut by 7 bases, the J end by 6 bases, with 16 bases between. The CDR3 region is CASGGGGLQPQHF. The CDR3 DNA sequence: TGTGCCTCCGGTGGGGGCGGACTTCAGCCCCAGCATTTT.

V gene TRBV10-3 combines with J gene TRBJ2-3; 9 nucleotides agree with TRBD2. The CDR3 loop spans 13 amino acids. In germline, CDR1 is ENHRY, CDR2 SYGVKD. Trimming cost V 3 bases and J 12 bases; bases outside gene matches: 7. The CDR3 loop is CAISETTSGSQYF. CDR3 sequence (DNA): TGTGCCATCAGTGAAACAACTAGCGGGTCCCAGTATTTT.